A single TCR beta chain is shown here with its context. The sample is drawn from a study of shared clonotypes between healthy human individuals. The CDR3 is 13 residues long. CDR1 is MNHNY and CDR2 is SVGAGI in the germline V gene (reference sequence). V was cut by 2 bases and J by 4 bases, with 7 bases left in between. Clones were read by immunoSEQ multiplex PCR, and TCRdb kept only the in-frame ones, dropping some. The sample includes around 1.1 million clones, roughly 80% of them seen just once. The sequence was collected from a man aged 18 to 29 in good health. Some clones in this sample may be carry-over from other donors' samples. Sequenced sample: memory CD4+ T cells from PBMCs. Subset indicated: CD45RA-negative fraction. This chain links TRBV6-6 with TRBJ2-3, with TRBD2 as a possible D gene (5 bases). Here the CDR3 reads CASSYVGADTQYF. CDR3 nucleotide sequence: TGTGCCAGCAGTTACGTCGGGGCAGATACGCAGTATTTT.